This TCR beta chain stems from a study of blood T cells in healthy people across ages. Study-wide findings and caveats: Per million T cells, TCR beta diversity dropped roughly linearly as age increased.

This CDR3 has 13 residues. Germline loops: CDR1 SGHTA, CDR2 FQGNSA. There were healthy Caucasian individuals from Russia, aged about 6 to 100, serving as donors. Turning to this clonotype: As yet, its antigen is unknown. Given a much more abundant clone one base away, this may be a read error.

The second PCR ran roughly 7 to 11 cycles with a sample-barcoded 5' primer and J-beta primers. A template-switch adaptor that had 12 random nucleotides put a tag on each cDNA molecule. TCRdb recomputed calls from the 5' RACE reads with MiXCR, one row per CDR3 protein. The repertoire includes fewer than 1,000,000 distinct CDR3 sequences, around 45% of them detected once, and roughly a fifth sits in the top ten. The sequenced sample consisted of blood. The genes are TRBV7-2 and TRBJ2-7; D is unclear. Matching the DNA end better, TRBJ2-4 makes the J call doubtful. The source is a man in his sixties in good health. The CDR3 protein is CASSLVALNIQYF. In DNA form, the CDR3 reads TGTGCCAGCAGCTTAGTAGCCCTAAACATTCAGTACTTC.